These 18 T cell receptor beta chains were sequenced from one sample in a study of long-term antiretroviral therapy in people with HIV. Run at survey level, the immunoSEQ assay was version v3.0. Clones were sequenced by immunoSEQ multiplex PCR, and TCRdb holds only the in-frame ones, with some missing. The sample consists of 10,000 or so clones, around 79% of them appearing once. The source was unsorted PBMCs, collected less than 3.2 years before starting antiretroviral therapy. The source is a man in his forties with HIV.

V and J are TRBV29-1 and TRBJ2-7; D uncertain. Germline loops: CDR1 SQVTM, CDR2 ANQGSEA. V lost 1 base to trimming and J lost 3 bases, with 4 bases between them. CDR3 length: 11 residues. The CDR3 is CSVEASYEQYF. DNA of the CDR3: TGCAGCGTTGAAGCCAGCTACGAGCAGTACTTC.

The DNA for the CDR3 is TGTGCCAGCAGTTTATTCCGGGGCTACTTCTACGAGCAGTACTTC. Its translation: CASSLFRGYFYEQYF. The chain is built from TRBV27 and TRBJ2-7, with D perhaps TRBD1 or TRBD2 (5 bases each). CDR1 MNHEY and CDR2 SMNVEV come from the germline V gene (reference sequence). The V end lost 1 base, the J end lost 3 bases, and 13 bases lay between the germline ends. This CDR3 has 15 amino acids.

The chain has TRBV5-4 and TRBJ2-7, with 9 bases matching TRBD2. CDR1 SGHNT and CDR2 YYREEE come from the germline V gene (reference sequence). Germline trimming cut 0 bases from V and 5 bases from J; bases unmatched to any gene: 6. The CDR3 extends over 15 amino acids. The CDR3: CASSLVGLASHEQYF. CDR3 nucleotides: TGTGCCAGCAGCTTGGTGGGACTAGCTTCACACGAGCAGTACTTC.

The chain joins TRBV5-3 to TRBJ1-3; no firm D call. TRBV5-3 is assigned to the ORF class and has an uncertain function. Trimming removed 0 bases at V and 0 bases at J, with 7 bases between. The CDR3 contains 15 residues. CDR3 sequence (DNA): TGTGCCAGAAGCTTGGGAGGAGGCTCTGGAAACACCATATATTTT. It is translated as CARSLGGGSGNTIYF.

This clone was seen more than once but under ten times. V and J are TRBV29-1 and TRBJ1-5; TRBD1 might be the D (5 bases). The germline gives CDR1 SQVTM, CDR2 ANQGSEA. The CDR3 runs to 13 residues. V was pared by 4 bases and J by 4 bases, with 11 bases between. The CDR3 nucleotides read TGCAGCGTTGGAGCAGGGTTGAATCAGCCCCAGCATTTT. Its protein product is CSVGAGLNQPQHF.

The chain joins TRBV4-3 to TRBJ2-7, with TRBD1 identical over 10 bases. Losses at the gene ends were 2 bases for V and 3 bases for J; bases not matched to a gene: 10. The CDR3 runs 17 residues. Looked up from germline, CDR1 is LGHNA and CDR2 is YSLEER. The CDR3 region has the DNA TGCGCCAGCAGCCAATACTCGACGGGACAGGGGATCTACGAGCAGTACTTC. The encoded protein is CASSQYSTGQGIYEQYF.

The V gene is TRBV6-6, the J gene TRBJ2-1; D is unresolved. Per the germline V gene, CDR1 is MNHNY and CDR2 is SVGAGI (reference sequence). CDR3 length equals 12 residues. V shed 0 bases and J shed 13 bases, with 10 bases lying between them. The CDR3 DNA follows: TGTGCCAGCAGTTACTCGATGCAGCTCCAGTTCTTC. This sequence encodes CASSYSMQLQFF.

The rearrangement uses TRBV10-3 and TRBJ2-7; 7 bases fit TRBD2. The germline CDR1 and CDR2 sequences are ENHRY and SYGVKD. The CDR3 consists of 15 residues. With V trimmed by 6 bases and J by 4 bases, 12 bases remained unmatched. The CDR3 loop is CAISASGEVRYEQYF. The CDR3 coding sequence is TGTGCCATCAGCGCCAGCGGGGAAGTAAGGTACGAGCAGTACTTC.

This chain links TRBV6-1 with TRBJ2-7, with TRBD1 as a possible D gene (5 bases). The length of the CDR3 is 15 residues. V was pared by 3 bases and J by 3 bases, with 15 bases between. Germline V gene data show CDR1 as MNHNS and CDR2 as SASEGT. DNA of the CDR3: TGTGCCAGCAGTGACTCGCCCCCAAGGGGCTACGAGCAGTACTTC. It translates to CASSDSPPRGYEQYF.

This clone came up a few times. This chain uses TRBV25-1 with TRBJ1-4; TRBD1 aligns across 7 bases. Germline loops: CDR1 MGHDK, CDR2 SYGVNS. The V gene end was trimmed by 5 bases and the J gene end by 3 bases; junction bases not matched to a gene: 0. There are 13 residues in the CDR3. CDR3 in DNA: TGTGCCAGCAGTACAGGGGCTAATGAAAAACTGTTTTTT. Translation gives CASSTGANEKLFF.

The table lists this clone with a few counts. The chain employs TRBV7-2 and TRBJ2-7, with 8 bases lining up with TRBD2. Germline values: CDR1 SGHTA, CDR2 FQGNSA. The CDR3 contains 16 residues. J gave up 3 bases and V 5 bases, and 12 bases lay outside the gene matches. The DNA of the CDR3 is TGTGCCAGCAGCCTCGGGGGGGTCCCTAATATCTACGAGCAGTACTTC. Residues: CASSLGGVPNIYEQYF.

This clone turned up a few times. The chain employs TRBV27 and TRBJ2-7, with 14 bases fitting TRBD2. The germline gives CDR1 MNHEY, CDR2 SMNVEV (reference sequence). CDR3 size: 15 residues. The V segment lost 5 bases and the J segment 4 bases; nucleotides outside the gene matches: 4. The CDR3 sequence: CASSTRTSGRYEQYF. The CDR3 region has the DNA TGTGCCAGCAGTACCCGGACTAGCGGGAGGTACGAGCAGTACTTC.

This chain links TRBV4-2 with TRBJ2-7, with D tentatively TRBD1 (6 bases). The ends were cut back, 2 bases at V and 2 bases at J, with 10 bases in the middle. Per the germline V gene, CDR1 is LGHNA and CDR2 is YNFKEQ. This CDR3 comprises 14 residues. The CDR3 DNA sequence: TGTGCCAGCAGCCAAACACAGGGTACCTACGAGCAGTACTTC. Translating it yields CASSQTQGTYEQYF.

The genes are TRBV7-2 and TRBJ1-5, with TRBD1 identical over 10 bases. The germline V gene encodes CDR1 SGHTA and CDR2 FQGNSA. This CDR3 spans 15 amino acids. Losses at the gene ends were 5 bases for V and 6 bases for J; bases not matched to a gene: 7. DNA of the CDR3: TGTGCCAGCAGCCAGGGACAGGGGAGTGCTCAGCCCCAGCATTTT. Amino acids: CASSQGQGSAQPQHF.

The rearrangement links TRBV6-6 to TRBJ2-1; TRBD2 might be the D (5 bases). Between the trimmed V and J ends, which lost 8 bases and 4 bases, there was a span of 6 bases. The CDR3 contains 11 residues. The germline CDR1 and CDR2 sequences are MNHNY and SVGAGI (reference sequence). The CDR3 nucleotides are TGTGCCAGCGGGAGTTACAATGAGCAGTTCTTC. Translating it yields CASGSYNEQFF.

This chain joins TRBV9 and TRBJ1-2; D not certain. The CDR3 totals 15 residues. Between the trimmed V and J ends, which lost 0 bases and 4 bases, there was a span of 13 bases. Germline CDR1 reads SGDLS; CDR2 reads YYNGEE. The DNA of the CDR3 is TGTGCCAGCAGCGTAGCGGCAGGCGGATTCTATGGCTACACCTTC. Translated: CASSVAAGGFYGYTF.

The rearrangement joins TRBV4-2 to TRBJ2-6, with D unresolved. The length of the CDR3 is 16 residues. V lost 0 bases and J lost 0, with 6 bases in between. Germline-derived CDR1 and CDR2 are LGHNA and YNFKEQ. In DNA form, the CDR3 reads TGTGCCAGCAGCCAAGATGGCAGCTCTGGGGCCAACGTCCTGACTTTC. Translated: CASSQDGSSGANVLTF.

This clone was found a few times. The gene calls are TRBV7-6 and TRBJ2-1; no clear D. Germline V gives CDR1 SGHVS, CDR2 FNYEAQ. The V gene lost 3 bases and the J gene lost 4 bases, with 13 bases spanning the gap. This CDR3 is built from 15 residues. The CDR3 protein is CASSLLGSEYNEQFF. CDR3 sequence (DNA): TGTGCCAGCAGCTTGCTCGGATCAGAGTACAATGAGCAGTTCTTC.